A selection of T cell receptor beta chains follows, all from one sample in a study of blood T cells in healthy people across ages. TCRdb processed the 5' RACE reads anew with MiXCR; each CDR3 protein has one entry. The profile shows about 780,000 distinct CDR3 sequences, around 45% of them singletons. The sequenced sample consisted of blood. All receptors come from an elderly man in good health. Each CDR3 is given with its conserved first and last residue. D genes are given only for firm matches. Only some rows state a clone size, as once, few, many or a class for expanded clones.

CDR3aa: CATSGTGYNEQFF; CDR3nt: TGTGCCACCTCCGGGACAGGTTACAATGAGCAGTTCTTC; v_gene: TRBV24-1; abundance: -; j_gene: TRBJ2-1; d_gene: TRBD1
CDR3aa: CSGGRDRGYEQYF; CDR3nt: TGCAGCGGAGGCCGGGACAGGGGCTACGAGCAGTACTTC; v_gene: TRBV29-1; abundance: -; j_gene: TRBJ2-7; d_gene: TRBD1
CDR3aa: CASNLGLNYGYTF; CDR3nt: TGTGCCAGCAATCTCGGACTCAACTATGGCTACACCTTC; v_gene: TRBV28; abundance: -; j_gene: TRBJ1-2; d_gene: -
CDR3aa: CASSLYGGGGSYEQYF; CDR3nt: TGCGCCAGCAGCTTGTATGGGGGAGGTGGGTCCTACGAGCAGTACTTC; v_gene: TRBV5-1; abundance: few; j_gene: TRBJ2-7; d_gene: -
CDR3aa: CASSLLAGVLSSYEQYF; CDR3nt: TGTGCCAGCAGCTTATTAGCGGGGGTCCTAAGCTCCTACGAGCAGTACTTC; v_gene: TRBV7-2; abundance: -; j_gene: TRBJ2-7; d_gene: TRBD2
CDR3aa: CSASKEYNEQFF; CDR3nt: TGCAGTGCTAGTAAGGAGTACAATGAGCAGTTCTTC; v_gene: TRBV20-1; abundance: -; j_gene: TRBJ2-1; d_gene: -
CDR3aa: CASSLEVGRYEQYF; CDR3nt: TGTGCCAGCAGCTTAGAGGTGGGACGCTATGAGCAGTACTTC; v_gene: TRBV7-2; abundance: -; j_gene: TRBJ2-4; d_gene: -
CDR3aa: CASSLRQNEQFF; CDR3nt: TGTGCCAGCAGCTTGAGGCAGAATGAGCAGTTCTTC; v_gene: TRBV28; abundance: -; j_gene: TRBJ2-1; d_gene: -
CDR3aa: CASSPIGGSAYEQYF; CDR3nt: TGTGCCAGCAGCCCAATTGGGGGGAGTGCCTACGAGCAGTACTTC; v_gene: TRBV7-2; abundance: -; j_gene: TRBJ2-7; d_gene: -
CDR3aa: CASSLGFSEQYF; CDR3nt: TGTGCCAGCAGCTTAGGATTCAGCGAGCAGTACTTC; v_gene: TRBV7-2; abundance: -; j_gene: TRBJ2-7; d_gene: -
CDR3aa: CSVGTGPREKLFF; CDR3nt: TGCAGCGTTGGGACAGGGCCGCGAGAAAAACTGTTTTTT; v_gene: TRBV29-1; abundance: -; j_gene: TRBJ1-4; d_gene: TRBD1
CDR3aa: CSARDDTGANYGYTF; CDR3nt: TGCAGTGCTAGAGATGATACAGGAGCTAACTATGGCTACACCTTC; v_gene: TRBV20-1; abundance: -; j_gene: TRBJ1-2; d_gene: -
CDR3aa: CASSLNRYEQYF; CDR3nt: TGTGCCAGCAGCTTAAATCGGTACGAGCAGTACTTC; v_gene: TRBV7-2; abundance: many; j_gene: TRBJ2-7; d_gene: -
CDR3aa: CASSEDRGHQYF; CDR3nt: TGTGCCAGCAGTGAGGACAGAGGCCACCAGTACTTC; v_gene: TRBV12-3/TRBV12-4; abundance: -; j_gene: TRBJ2-5; d_gene: -
CDR3aa: CASSQEMGSGSYEQYF; CDR3nt: TGCGCCAGCAGCCAAGAAATGGGCAGCGGGAGCTACGAGCAGTACTTC; v_gene: TRBV4-3; abundance: -; j_gene: TRBJ2-7; d_gene: TRBD2
CDR3aa: CSAYHNGGALYNEQFF; CDR3nt: TGCAGTGCCTACCATAACGGCGGTGCGCTTTACAATGAGCAGTTCTTC; v_gene: TRBV20-1; abundance: many; j_gene: TRBJ2-1; d_gene: -
CDR3aa: CASSPPTGLQETQYF; CDR3nt: TGTGCCAGCAGCCCGCCGACAGGCCTACAAGAGACCCAGTACTTC; v_gene: TRBV7-2; abundance: -; j_gene: TRBJ2-5; d_gene: -
CDR3aa: CASSYTQGQAGSGANVLTF; CDR3nt: TGTGCCAGCAGTTACACCCAGGGCCAGGCGGGCTCTGGGGCCAACGTCCTGACTTTC; v_gene: TRBV6-2/TRBV6-3; abundance: many; j_gene: TRBJ2-6; d_gene: -
CDR3aa: CASSLQGVGTDTQYF; CDR3nt: TGTGCCAGCAGTTTACAGGGGGTTGGTACAGATACGCAGTATTTT; v_gene: TRBV28; abundance: few; j_gene: TRBJ2-3; d_gene: TRBD1
CDR3aa: CASSPQGYKETQYF; CDR3nt: TGTGCCAGCAGCCCCCAGGGATACAAAGAGACCCAGTACTTC; v_gene: TRBV11-2; abundance: -; j_gene: TRBJ2-5; d_gene: -
CDR3aa: CASSQGPSGSTDTQYF; CDR3nt: TGTGCCAGCAGCCAAGGCCCTAGCGGTAGCACAGATACGCAGTATTTT; v_gene: TRBV4-2; abundance: -; j_gene: TRBJ2-3; d_gene: TRBD2
CDR3aa: CASSLQGFYNEQYF; CDR3nt: TGCGCCAGCAGCCTGCAGGGATTCTACAATGAGCAGTACTTC; v_gene: TRBV5-1; abundance: -; j_gene: TRBJ2-7; d_gene: -
CDR3aa: CAILGREGDTQYF; CDR3nt: TGTGCCATCCTTGGGCGGGAGGGGGATACGCAGTATTTT; v_gene: TRBV10-3; abundance: -; j_gene: TRBJ2-3; d_gene: TRBD2
CDR3aa: CSSLAGRGFF; CDR3nt: TGCAGCAGTCTAGCGGGAAGGGGGTTCTTC; v_gene: TRBV29-1; abundance: -; j_gene: TRBJ2-1; d_gene: TRBD2
CDR3aa: CASSQDLNTEAFF; CDR3nt: TGTGCCAGCAGCCAAGATCTGAACACTGAAGCTTTCTTT; v_gene: TRBV4-2; abundance: many; j_gene: TRBJ1-1; d_gene: -
CDR3aa: CATRESEEKLFF; CDR3nt: TGTGCCACCAGGGAGTCCGAAGAAAAACTGTTTTTT; v_gene: TRBV10-3; abundance: many; j_gene: TRBJ1-4; d_gene: -
CDR3aa: CSVVRTSAVSDEQFF; CDR3nt: TGCAGCGTCGTTAGGACTAGCGCGGTTTCCGATGAGCAGTTCTTC; v_gene: TRBV29-1; abundance: -; j_gene: TRBJ2-1; d_gene: TRBD2
CDR3aa: CASSQEGGRGPYNEQFF; CDR3nt: TGCGCCAGCAGCCAAGAAGGCGGGAGGGGACCCTACAATGAGCAGTTCTTC; v_gene: TRBV4-3; abundance: -; j_gene: TRBJ2-1; d_gene: TRBD2
CDR3aa: CSVADRTEQYF; CDR3nt: TGCAGCGTTGCTGACAGGACCGAGCAGTACTTC; v_gene: TRBV29-1; abundance: -; j_gene: TRBJ2-7; d_gene: -
CDR3aa: CANSEPPRGEQFF; CDR3nt: TGTGCCAATAGCGAGCCTCCGCGGGGTGAGCAGTTCTTC; v_gene: TRBV2; abundance: many; j_gene: TRBJ2-1; d_gene: -
CDR3aa: CASSQGQAGDIQYF; CDR3nt: TGTGCCAGCAGCCAAGGACAGGCCGGGGACATTCAGTACTTC; v_gene: TRBV4-2; abundance: -; j_gene: TRBJ2-4; d_gene: -
CDR3aa: CASSQGPLEETQYF; CDR3nt: TGTGCCAGCAGCCAAGGCCCCCTCGAAGAGACCCAGTACTTC; v_gene: TRBV14; abundance: -; j_gene: TRBJ2-5; d_gene: -
CDR3aa: CASSPREGLGGTQYF; CDR3nt: TGTGCCAGCAGTCCCCGAGAGGGGCTCGGGGGGACCCAGTACTTC; v_gene: TRBV27; abundance: -; j_gene: TRBJ2-5; d_gene: -
CDR3aa: CASSQDWTGAKKTQYF; CDR3nt: TGTGCCAGCAGCCAAGATTGGACAGGGGCAAAGAAGACCCAGTACTTC; v_gene: TRBV3-1; abundance: few; j_gene: TRBJ2-5; d_gene: TRBD1
CDR3aa: CSARSGWETQYF; CDR3nt: TGCAGTGCCAGGTCAGGATGGGAGACCCAGTACTTC; v_gene: TRBV20-1; abundance: -; j_gene: TRBJ2-5; d_gene: -
CDR3aa: CASSRAGVSDTQYF; CDR3nt: TGTGCCAGTAGCCGAGCGGGCGTAAGTGATACGCAGTATTTT; v_gene: TRBV12-3/TRBV12-4; abundance: few; j_gene: TRBJ2-3; d_gene: -
CDR3aa: CSVVLGMTTGELFF; CDR3nt: TGCAGCGTTGTTCTGGGGATGACCACCGGGGAGCTGTTTTTT; v_gene: TRBV29-1; abundance: -; j_gene: TRBJ2-2; d_gene: -
CDR3aa: CASSAQGGEQYF; CDR3nt: TGTGCCAGCAGTGCTCAGGGAGGCGAGCAGTACTTC; v_gene: TRBV2; abundance: -; j_gene: TRBJ2-7; d_gene: -
CDR3aa: CASSEYLDSLNYGYTF; CDR3nt: TGTGCCAGCAGTGAATATCTGGACTCTTTAAACTATGGCTACACCTTC; v_gene: TRBV2; abundance: -; j_gene: TRBJ1-2; d_gene: -
CDR3aa: CASSVGRQETQYF; CDR3nt: TGTGCCAGCAGCGTAGGGCGGCAAGAGACCCAGTACTTC; v_gene: TRBV7-2; abundance: few; j_gene: TRBJ2-5; d_gene: -
CDR3aa: CASRTGPLLGTQYF; CDR3nt: TGCGCCAGCAGGACAGGGCCTTTGCTGGGTACGCAGTATTTT; v_gene: TRBV4-3; abundance: few; j_gene: TRBJ2-3; d_gene: TRBD1
CDR3aa: CSAPRTGAYSYNEQFF; CDR3nt: TGCAGTGCTCCCCGTACGGGGGCGTACTCCTACAATGAGCAGTTCTTC; v_gene: TRBV20-1; abundance: -; j_gene: TRBJ2-1; d_gene: -
CDR3aa: CASSVGSGPGGRAHEQFF; CDR3nt: TGTGCCAGCAGCGTAGGATCGGGGCCTGGCGGGAGGGCTCATGAGCAGTTCTTC; v_gene: TRBV9; abundance: -; j_gene: TRBJ2-1; d_gene: TRBD2
CDR3aa: CASSLEPGGEREQFF; CDR3nt: TGCGCCAGCAGCTTGGAGCCAGGGGGGGAAAGGGAGCAGTTCTTC; v_gene: TRBV5-1; abundance: -; j_gene: TRBJ2-1; d_gene: -
CDR3aa: CSAINFGQTGFYEQYF; CDR3nt: TGCAGTGCAATAAACTTTGGACAGACCGGTTTCTACGAGCAGTACTTC; v_gene: TRBV20-1; abundance: -; j_gene: TRBJ2-7; d_gene: -
CDR3aa: CASSLGSGTPNSPLHF; CDR3nt: TGCGCCAGCAGCCTAGGTAGCGGGACACCAAATTCACCCCTCCACTTT; v_gene: TRBV5-1; abundance: many; j_gene: TRBJ1-6; d_gene: -
CDR3aa: CASSSLSGSTDTQYF; CDR3nt: TGCGCCAGCAGCTCCCTTAGCGGAAGCACAGATACGCAGTATTTT; v_gene: TRBV5-1; abundance: few; j_gene: TRBJ2-3; d_gene: -
CDR3aa: CSASRNRGLGETQYF; CDR3nt: TGCAGTGCTAGCCGGAACCGCGGGCTTGGGGAGACCCAGTACTTC; v_gene: TRBV20-1; abundance: -; j_gene: TRBJ2-5; d_gene: -
CDR3aa: CASSLFGTDTYEQYF; CDR3nt: TGTGCCAGCAGCTTATTCGGCACCGATACCTACGAGCAGTACTTC; v_gene: TRBV7-2; abundance: many; j_gene: TRBJ2-7; d_gene: -
CDR3aa: CSVEDMTGWMFGYTF; CDR3nt: TGCAGCGTTGAAGACATGACAGGTTGGATGTTCGGCTACACCTTC; v_gene: TRBV29-1; abundance: few; j_gene: TRBJ1-2; d_gene: -
CDR3aa: CASSRRGGRGPYNEQFF; CDR3nt: TGTGCCAGCAGCCGAAGGGGTGGACGGGGGCCCTACAATGAGCAGTTCTTC; v_gene: TRBV7-2; abundance: -; j_gene: TRBJ2-1; d_gene: -
CDR3aa: CASSRGTGRTDTQYF; CDR3nt: TGCGCCAGCAGCAGAGGGACAGGGCGCACAGATACGCAGTATTTT; v_gene: TRBV5-1; abundance: few; j_gene: TRBJ2-3; d_gene: TRBD1
CDR3aa: CASSPGTWQETQYF; CDR3nt: TGTGCCAGCAGCCCAGGGACCTGGCAAGAGACCCAGTACTTC; v_gene: TRBV6-2/TRBV6-3; abundance: -; j_gene: TRBJ2-5; d_gene: -